Listed below are T cell receptor beta chains from one sample, sequenced in a study of T cell responses to AZD1222 COVID-19 vaccine. Sequenced by immunoSEQ multiplex PCR; TCRdb stores in-frame clones only, minus some. The table has 90,000 to 120,000 clones, about 92% seen once. The sequencing here drew on peripheral blood, taken on day 0 of AZD1222 vaccination. These receptors originate from an adult in good health. CDR3s include the opening cysteine and the closing phenylalanine or tryptophan. Fields, in order: D gene, J gene, clone size, V gene, CDR3 length, CDR3 protein, CDR3 DNA. A D gene is named only where the DNA matches it firmly. Clone sizes are given selectively: once, few, many, or a class where the clone is expanded.

-	TRBJ1-1	-	TRBV27	16	CASSSLTDNMNTEAFF	TGTGCCAGCAGTTCCCTGACAGACAACATGAACACTGAAGCTTTCTTT
-	TRBJ2-2	once	TRBV4-3	16	CASSQGFRENTGELFF	TGCGCCAGCAGCCAAGGTTTCCGCGAGAACACCGGGGAGCTGTTTTTT
-	TRBJ2-3	once	TRBV6-4	17	CASSDSADPKGTDTQYF	TGTGCCAGCAGTGACTCGGCGGACCCAAAGGGTACAGATACGCAGTATTTT
-	TRBJ2-3	-	TRBV7-3	13	CASSLGSVDTQYF	TGTGCCAGCAGCTTGGGGAGCGTAGATACGCAGTATTTT
TRBD2	TRBJ2-5	-	TRBV15	21	CATSRDDWLAGAIQVQETQYF	TGTGCCACCAGCAGAGATGACTGGCTAGCGGGAGCCATTCAGGTCCAAGAGACCCAGTACTTC
TRBD1	TRBJ2-3	-	TRBV11-3	15	CASSYGTASTDTQYF	TGTGCCAGCAGTTACGGGACAGCTAGCACAGATACGCAGTATTTT
-	TRBJ2-3	-	TRBV25-1	14	CASSDDSTTDTQYF	TGTGCCAGCAGTGACGATTCGACCACAGATACGCAGTATTTT
-	TRBJ1-1	-	TRBV7-8	13	CASSLDANTEAFF	TGTGCCAGCAGCTTAGATGCGAACACTGAAGCTTTCTTT
-	TRBJ1-3	-	TRBV7-9	14	CASSLAPSGNTIYF	TGTGCCAGCAGCTTGGCTCCTTCTGGAAACACCATATATTTT
-	TRBJ2-6	-	TRBV3-1/TRBV3-2	14	CASSPYIGGVFLTF	TGTGCCAGCAGCCCCTATATTGGAGGCGTCTTCCTGACTTTC
-	TRBJ1-1	once	TRBV27	13	CASSSPRVREAFF	TGTGCCAGCAGTTCCCCCCGTGTACGTGAAGCTTTCTTT
-	TRBJ1-1	once	TRBV19	13	CASTRGGRTEAFF	TGTGCCAGTACTAGAGGGGGGCGGACTGAAGCTTTCTTT
-	TRBJ1-4	-	TRBV29-1	12	CSVEGSNEKLFF	TGCAGCGTTGAAGGGAGTAATGAAAAACTGTTTTTT
-	TRBJ2-7	few	TRBV10-3	13	CAISESMGDEQYF	TGTGCCATCAGTGAGTCGATGGGAGACGAGCAGTACTTC
-	TRBJ2-3	-	TRBV7-9	14	CASSLPQAADTQYF	TGTGCCAGCAGCTTACCGCAGGCCGCAGATACGCAGTATTTT
TRBD1	TRBJ1-5	-	TRBV7-2	15	CATTRDSTFNQPQHF	TGTGCCACCACCCGGGACAGCACTTTCAATCAGCCCCAGCATTTT
-	TRBJ1-1	-	TRBV11-2	13	CASSLEAGGITFF	TGTGCCAGCAGCTTAGAGGCGGGGGGCATAACTTTCTTT
-	TRBJ1-5	-	TRBV7-2	13	CASSLDRTQPQHF	TGTGCCAGCAGCCTCGACAGGACCCAGCCCCAGCATTTT
-	TRBJ2-7	once	TRBV27	14	CASSSTGFPYEQYF	TGTGCCAGCAGCTCCACAGGGTTTCCCTACGAGCAGTACTTC
TRBD1	TRBJ2-7	-	TRBV3-1/TRBV3-2	14	CASSPGQGPYEQYF	TGTGCCAGCAGCCCGGGACAGGGGCCCTACGAGCAGTACTTC
-	TRBJ1-2	-	TRBV29-1	12	CSASVRDYGYTF	TGCAGCGCCAGCGTACGGGACTATGGCTACACCTTC
-	TRBJ2-4	-	TRBV15	12	CATSRERNIQYF	TGTGCCACCAGCAGAGAGCGGAACATTCAGTACTTC
-	TRBJ2-7	-	TRBV9	14	CASSFRGAGAEQYF	TGTGCCAGCAGCTTTAGAGGTGCAGGGGCCGAGCAGTACTTC
-	TRBJ1-5	few	TRBV18	15	CASSPQGGGNQPQHF	TGTGCCAGCTCACCACAGGGAGGGGGCAATCAGCCCCAGCATTTT
-	TRBJ2-7	few	TRBV5-6	12	CASSRQSYEQYF	TGTGCCAGCAGCCGGCAGTCCTACGAGCAGTACTTC
-	TRBJ1-5	-	TRBV30	15	CAWSRAGMSNQPQHF	TGTGCCTGGAGTCGGGCGGGGATGAGCAATCAGCCCCAGCATTTT
-	TRBJ1-1	-	TRBV6-6	12	CASSYDGTEAFF	TGTGCCAGCAGTTACGATGGGACTGAAGCTTTCTTT
-	TRBJ2-6	-	TRBV5-1	16	CASKDSSSSGANVLTF	TGCGCCAGCAAGGACAGCTCAAGTTCTGGGGCCAACGTCCTGACTTTC
-	TRBJ2-4	-	TRBV7-9	17	CASSLAGDPEAKNIQYF	TGTGCCAGCAGCTTAGCGGGAGATCCTGAGGCCAAAAACATTCAGTACTTC
TRBD1	TRBJ1-1	-	TRBV7-6	14	CASSHGQANTEAFF	TGTGCCAGCAGCCACGGACAGGCGAACACTGAAGCTTTCTTT
-	TRBJ1-1	-	TRBV7-9	15	CAAFQQGYGETEAFF	TGTGCCGCATTCCAACAGGGTTACGGGGAAACTGAAGCTTTCTTT
-	TRBJ1-6	-	TRBV28	14	CASSFLLPGSPLHF	TGTGCCAGCAGTTTCCTTCTACCGGGTTCACCCCTCCACTTT
-	TRBJ1-4	-	TRBV4-2	14	CASSPKTTNEKLFF	TGTGCCAGCAGCCCAAAGACAACTAATGAAAAACTGTTTTTT
-	TRBJ2-5	-	TRBV27	13	CASSPQGGETQYF	TGTGCCAGCAGTCCACAGGGAGGGGAGACCCAGTACTTC
TRBD1	TRBJ1-5	-	TRBV5-5	16	CASSWGQTNSNQPQHF	TGTGCCAGCAGCTGGGGACAGACTAATAGCAATCAGCCCCAGCATTTT
-	TRBJ2-7	-	TRBV19	14	CASSKSPDRAEQYF	TGTGCCAGTAGTAAGTCACCCGACAGAGCCGAGCAGTACTTC
-	TRBJ1-2	-	TRBV18	16	CASSLYGAESAYGYTF	TGTGCCAGCTCACTTTACGGGGCGGAATCGGCCTATGGCTACACCTTC
-	TRBJ1-2	-	TRBV19	15	CASSIAGGIGYGYTF	TGTGCCAGTAGTATAGCCGGGGGGATCGGCTATGGCTACACCTTC
TRBD2	TRBJ2-3	-	TRBV28	17	CASSLSGTFGGTDTQYF	TGTGCCAGCAGTTTAAGCGGGACCTTCGGTGGCACAGATACGCAGTATTTT
-	TRBJ1-3	-	TRBV27	13	CASSLVAGNTIYF	TGTGCCAGCAGTTTAGTGGCTGGAAACACCATATATTTT
-	TRBJ2-3	-	TRBV19	15	CASSIGGDSPDTQYF	TGTGCCAGTAGTATAGGCGGGGATTCTCCAGATACGCAGTATTTT
TRBD2	TRBJ2-5	-	TRBV9	17	CASSVGASGGLQETQYF	TGTGCCAGCAGCGTAGGGGCTAGCGGGGGGCTTCAAGAGACCCAGTACTTC
-	TRBJ1-6	-	TRBV10-1	19	CASSETVAESVSYNSPLHF	TGCGCCAGCAGTGAGACGGTAGCCGAGTCAGTTTCCTATAATTCACCCCTCCACTTT
-	TRBJ2-7	once	TRBV5-6	15	CASSWGASGAYEQYF	TGTGCCAGCAGCTGGGGGGCTTCAGGGGCCTACGAGCAGTACTTC
-	TRBJ2-7	-	TRBV14	18	CASSYYPDGAAGSYEQYF	TGTGCCAGCAGCTATTACCCTGACGGGGCAGCGGGCTCCTACGAGCAGTACTTC
-	TRBJ1-2	-	TRBV30	13	CAWHRAEGYGYTF	TGTGCCTGGCACAGGGCAGAAGGCTATGGCTACACCTTC
TRBD1	TRBJ2-5	-	TRBV7-6	13	CASSLNRGETQYF	TGTGCCAGCAGCTTAAACAGGGGAGAGACCCAGTACTTC
-	TRBJ1-3	-	TRBV7-2	15	CASSRDGFSGNTIYF	TGTGCCAGCAGCAGGGACGGATTCTCTGGAAACACCATATATTTT
-	TRBJ1-2	-	TRBV18	13	CASSPRRDEGYTF	TGTGCCAGCTCACCACGTCGGGACGAAGGCTACACCTTC